The 32 T cell receptor beta chains reported below all come from one sample, sequenced in a study of shared clonotypes between healthy human individuals. Libraries were prepared by immunoSEQ multiplex PCR; TCRdb keeps only in-frame clonotypes and omits some of them. The sample lists some 630,000 clones, around 72% occurring once. Input material: memory CD4+ T cells sorted from blood. Subset meaning: CD45RA-negative fraction. These receptors came from a woman under 40 in good health.

This chain connects TRBV10-2 to TRBJ2-5, with TRBD2 matching over 13 bases. Germline lookup yields CDR1 WSHSY and CDR2 SAAADI. The CDR3 covers 14 residues. Unmatched junction bases numbered 3, after V lost 10 bases and J lost 1 base. The CDR3: CATRTSGGQETQYF. In nucleotides, the CDR3 is TGCGCCACCCGGACTAGCGGGGGCCAAGAGACCCAGTACTTC.

The chain combines TRBV14 with TRBJ1-2, with D hard to call. The CDR3 is 13 amino acids. The germline V gene has CDR1 SGHDN and CDR2 FVKESK. The V end was cut by 0 bases, the J end by 8 bases, with 10 bases between. CDR3 in amino acids: CASSQDLALGYTF. In nucleotides, the CDR3 is TGTGCCAGCAGCCAAGATCTGGCCTTGGGCTACACCTTC.

This sequence joins TRBV28 and TRBJ2-7; possible D gene TRBD2, 5 bases. Between the trimmed V and J ends, which lost 4 bases and 6 bases, there was a span of 19 bases. The CDR3 contains 15 residues. Germline CDR1 and CDR2: MDHEN and SYDVKM. This CDR3 reads CASSSEGAGLFEQYF. The CDR3 DNA is TGTGCCAGCAGTTCAGAGGGTGCCGGTCTTTTCGAGCAGTACTTC.

A few counts support this clone. The genes are TRBV28 and TRBJ1-2; 10 bases map to TRBD1. The CDR3 covers 16 residues. Trimming cost V 5 bases and J 1 base; bases outside gene matches: 7. Germline CDR1 and CDR2: MDHEN and SYDVKM. This chain's CDR3 is CASSIPGQGHNYGYTF. CDR3 coding DNA: TGTGCCAGCAGTATACCGGGACAGGGGCATAACTATGGCTACACCTTC.

V is TRBV4-2 and J is TRBJ2-7; D gene unclear. The length of the CDR3 is 15 residues. In germline, CDR1 is LGHNA, CDR2 YNFKEQ. The germline V and J ends were trimmed by 2 bases and 0 bases, with 11 bases remaining between them. This CDR3 is CASSQLDASSYEQYF. CDR3 nucleotide sequence: TGTGCCAGCAGCCAATTGGACGCGAGCTCCTACGAGCAGTACTTC.

This clone was counted between two and nine times. This chain links TRBV19 with TRBJ2-5, with D tentatively TRBD1 (6 bases). Trimming took off 3 bases at V and 3 bases at J, with 8 bases between the two ends. The CDR3 spans 13 residues. The germline CDR1 and CDR2 sequences are LNHDA and SQIVND (reference sequence). CDR3 amino acids: CASSMNREETQYF. In DNA form, the CDR3 reads TGTGCCAGTAGTATGAACAGGGAAGAGACCCAGTACTTC.

The chain links TRBV21-1 to TRBJ2-7; the table's TRBD2 call for D was not verified on the DNA. TRBV21-1 is a known pseudogene. The CDR3 has 18 amino acids. The CDR3 DNA reads as TGTGCCAGCAGCGAACTACACCTCGGGGGAGGGGAGGCCTACGAGCAGTACTTC. The encoded protein is CASSELHLGGGEAYEQYF.

The chain links TRBV5-1 to TRBJ2-7; D may match TRBD1 or TRBD2 (5 bases each). Germline CDR1 reads SGHRS; CDR2 reads YFSETQ. The germline V and J ends were trimmed by 4 bases and 0 bases, with 14 bases remaining between them. The length of the CDR3 is 15 residues. The CDR3 DNA reads as TGCGCCAGCAGCCCGGGACGGGTGACCTCCTACGAGCAGTACTTC. It yields the protein CASSPGRVTSYEQYF.

V usage is TRBV7-2 and J usage is TRBJ1-1, with no clear D. Germline V gives CDR1 SGHTA, CDR2 FQGNSA. CDR3 length: 15 residues. The V and J ends lost 6 bases and 7 bases respectively, with 21 bases between them. The CDR3 is CASRPNVVVEGEAFF. In DNA form, the CDR3 reads TGTGCCAGCAGGCCGAACGTTGTCGTCGAAGGTGAAGCTTTCTTT.

The rearrangement joins TRBV5-4 to TRBJ2-2; D might be TRBD2 (7 bases). The length of the CDR3 is 17 residues. The ends were cut back, 4 bases at V and 2 bases at J, with 18 bases in the middle. Germline V CDR1 and CDR2: SGHNT, YYREEE (reference sequence). CDR3: CASSPGGPQLNTGELFF. CDR3 nucleotides: TGTGCCAGCAGCCCCGGGGGGCCCCAATTAAACACCGGGGAGCTGTTTTTT.

The chain couples TRBV4-2 to TRBJ2-1; D gene uncertain. CDR3 size: 13 residues. Trimming cost V 1 base and J 7 bases, with 8 bases left between them. Germline lookup yields CDR1 LGHNA and CDR2 YNFKEQ. The CDR3, as DNA: TGTGCCAGCAGCCAAGTTAGCCGAAATGAGCAGTTCTTC. It codes for CASSQVSRNEQFF.

The chain recombines TRBV4-2 with TRBJ2-7; D is uncertain. Trimming took off 8 bases at V and 0 bases at J, with 5 bases between the two ends. Germline values: CDR1 LGHNA, CDR2 YNFKEQ. The CDR3 sequence is 11 residues long. This CDR3 reads CASGPSYEQYF. Here the CDR3 DNA reads TGTGCCAGCGGACCCTCCTACGAGCAGTACTTC.

The V gene is TRBV6-5, the J gene TRBJ2-7; 7 positions match TRBD1. The V gene end was trimmed by 5 bases and the J gene end by 2 bases; junction bases not matched to a gene: 6. The CDR3 totals 14 residues. Germline V CDR1 and CDR2: MNHEY, SVGAGI. The CDR3 nucleotides are TGTGCCAGCAGTCTACGACAGGGCCCCTACGAGCAGTACTTC. Translated, it gives CASSLRQGPYEQYF.

This clone was recorded many times. This may be a read error, as it is one base from a much larger clone. The same CDR3 is also encoded by other DNA sequences in this sample. J is TRBJ1-1 and V is TRBV7-2; 9 nucleotides line up with TRBD1. The V gene's germline CDR1 is SGHTA and CDR2 FQGNSA. CDR3 length: 13 amino acids. The trim removed 5 bases at V and 3 bases at J, leaving 1 base unmatched. The CDR3 reads CASSRQGDTEAFF. DNA for the CDR3: TGTGCCAGCAGCCGACAGGGGGACACTGAAGCTTTCTTT. Variable domain in full (rest from reference TRBV7-2 and TRBJ1-1): GAGVSQSPSNKVTEKGKDVELRCDPISGHTALYWYRQSLGQGLEFLIYFQGNSAPDKSGLPSDRFSAERTGGSVSTLTIQRTQQEDSAVYLCASSRQGDTEAFFGQGTRLTVV.

V usage is TRBV14 and J usage is TRBJ2-1, with D possibly matching TRBD1 (7 bases). The germline V gene encodes CDR1 SGHDN and CDR2 FVKESK. This CDR3 is built from 15 residues. The V and J ends lost 4 bases and 6 bases respectively, with 16 bases between them. The CDR3, as DNA: TGTGCCAGCAGCCGCGGATGGCAGGGGGGCAATGAGCAGTTCTTC. Translating gives CASSRGWQGGNEQFF.

CDR3 residues: CASSREQLGNEQFF. The CDR3 DNA reads TGTGCCAGCAGCCGTGAGCAACTGGGTAATGAGCAGTTCTTC. This rearrangement joins TRBV2 to TRBJ2-1, with no clear D. The germline gives CDR1 SNHLY, CDR2 FYNNEI. CDR3 size: 14 residues. Trimming left V 6 bases short and J 7 bases short, with 16 bases between.

V is TRBV10-3 and J is TRBJ2-5; D gene unclear. The V gene's germline CDR1 is ENHRY and CDR2 SYGVKD. V was pared by 5 bases and J by 1 base, with 14 bases between. CDR3 size: 15 residues. DNA of the CDR3: TGTGCCATCAGTCGTTCTCCCCATCCCCAAGAGACCCAGTACTTC. Translated: CAISRSPHPQETQYF.

The sample holds a few counts of this clone. CDR3 DNA: TGTGCCAGCAGTGAAGCGGGACTTCGCGTGTTTTTT. It encodes CASSEAGLRVFF. This chain links TRBV6-1 with TRBJ1-4, with D maybe TRBD1 (5 bases). There are 12 residues in the CDR3. With 0 bases removed from V and 15 bases from J, the gap between germline ends came to 11 bases. Germline V lookup: CDR1 MNHNS, CDR2 SASEGT.

This clone was counted many times. Within the sample, other DNA sequences also encode this same CDR3. This sequence joins TRBV5-1 and TRBJ2-1, with 10 bases matching TRBD2. Germline V CDR1 and CDR2: SGHRS, YFSETQ. This CDR3 spans 15 amino acids. V trimming: 4 bases; J trimming: 3 bases; junction bases outside the gene matches: 4. The CDR3 DNA reads TGCGCCAGCAGCCTTTCTAGCGGGGGCTACAATGAGCAGTTCTTC. Protein: CASSLSSGGYNEQFF.

The chain is built from TRBV5-1 and TRBJ2-3, with 7 bases aligning to TRBD1. The junction had 6 bases not matched to a gene; V was cut back by 0 bases and J by 2 bases. This CDR3 has 16 residues. CDR1 is SGHRS and CDR2 is YFSETQ in the germline V gene. The chain's CDR3 is CASSLAADRHTDTQYF. The CDR3 DNA reads TGCGCCAGCAGCTTGGCCGCGGACAGGCACACAGATACGCAGTATTTT.

A single count supports this clone. This rearrangement joins TRBV7-2 to TRBJ2-2; 11 bases fit TRBD2. CDR1 and CDR2 from the germline V gene are SGHTA and FQGNSA. The CDR3 is 19 residues long. V gave up 0 bases and J gave up 0 bases; unmatched junction bases: 6. CDR3 region: CASSLALGLAVANTGELFF. In DNA, the CDR3 is TGTGCCAGCAGCTTAGCCCTGGGACTAGCGGTCGCGAACACCGGGGAGCTGTTTTTT.

Regarding this clone: Other DNA sequences in this sample translate to the same CDR3. The chain is built from TRBV28 and TRBJ2-7; tentatively, D is TRBD2 (6 bases). The CDR3 runs to 16 residues. Per the germline V gene, CDR1 is MDHEN and CDR2 is SYDVKM. Trimming shortened V by 6 bases and J by 2 bases, and 20 bases separated the two germline ends. CDR3 in DNA: TGTGCCAGCAGAACCGGTGGGGGTAGCGGAGCCTACGAGCAGTACTTC. Residues: CASRTGGGSGAYEQYF.

In this sample, this clone turned up a few times. The rearrangement links TRBV27 to TRBJ1-2; D is perhaps TRBD1 (5 bases). The V and J ends lost 5 bases and 6 bases respectively, with 25 bases between them. CDR1 MNHEY and CDR2 SMNVEV come from the germline V gene (reference sequence). This CDR3 is built from 17 residues. CDR3 sequence: CASSPRYGDVRPDGYTF. The CDR3 DNA follows: TGTGCCAGCAGTCCACGCTACGGGGACGTCAGGCCGGATGGCTACACCTTC.

Comment on this clone: Different DNA sequences within this sample yield the same CDR3. The chain has TRBV27 and TRBJ1-1; the D is unclear. Trimming cost V 3 bases and J 1 base, with 6 bases left between them. This CDR3 has 13 residues. Germline V lookup: CDR1 MNHEY, CDR2 SMNVEV (reference sequence). CDR3 in DNA: TGTGCCAGCAGTTTTCGGAGGAACACTGAAGCTTTCTTT. It encodes CASSFRRNTEAFF.

This clone appeared a single time. V and J are TRBV14 and TRBJ2-1; a weak D match, TRBD2 (5 bases). The V gene lost 5 bases and the J gene lost 7 bases, with 12 bases spanning the gap. This CDR3 has 13 residues. Germline V CDR1 and CDR2: SGHDN, FVKESK. The CDR3 nucleotides read TGTGCCAGCAGCACCCTAGCTAGGAATGAGCAGTTCTTC. Translated, it gives CASSTLARNEQFF.

The chain links TRBV6-1 to TRBJ2-3; D uncertain. The CDR3 consists of 14 residues. V was pared by 0 bases and J by 4 bases, with 8 bases between. Germline loops: CDR1 MNHNS, CDR2 SASEGT. The CDR3 region is CASSEAALADTQYF. The CDR3 nucleotides are TGTGCCAGCAGTGAAGCCGCATTGGCAGATACGCAGTATTTT.

The chain couples TRBV19 to TRBJ1-5; D gene uncertain. The CDR3 has 13 amino acids. Deletions cut 5 bases from V and 7 bases from J, with 12 bases between. Germline V gene data show CDR1 as LNHDA and CDR2 as SQIVND (reference sequence). As DNA, the CDR3 is TGTGCCAGTAGTGGGCAGGAGTGGCAGCCCCAGCATTTT. Translation: CASSGQEWQPQHF.

This clone has more than one count but fewer than ten. The chain has TRBV11-2 and TRBJ2-5, with unresolved D. The J call may be faulty, since TRBJ2-7 better matches the DNA end. The CDR3 is made up of 15 amino acids. Per germline, CDR1 SGHAT and CDR2 FQNNGV. For the CDR3, the DNA is TGTGCCAGCAGCTTACCCCAGGCTTCAACCTACGAGCAGTACTTC. This sequence encodes CASSLPQASTYEQYF.

J is TRBJ2-1 and V is TRBV7-2, with 8 bases that match TRBD2. Germline V gene data show CDR1 as SGHTA and CDR2 as FQGNSA. The CDR3 sequence is 16 residues long. The J segment lost 7 bases and the V segment lost 4 bases, leaving 12 bases of the junction unmatched. This CDR3 reads CASSSQQGLVLNEQFF. CDR3 in DNA: TGTGCCAGCAGCTCCCAACAGGGACTAGTCCTGAATGAGCAGTTCTTC.

This chain joins TRBV4-1 and TRBJ2-7; the match to TRBD1 covers 9 bases. The CDR3 has 15 amino acids. Unmatched junction bases numbered 3, after V lost 3 bases and J lost 0 bases. The germline V gene encodes CDR1 MGHRA and CDR2 YSYEKL. CDR3 in DNA: TGCGCCAGCAGCCACCGGGACAGGGCCTCCTACGAGCAGTACTTC. As protein: CASSHRDRASYEQYF.

The chain couples TRBV5-4 to TRBJ2-3; 12 bases match TRBD2. Germline V lookup: CDR1 SGHNT, CDR2 YYREEE (reference sequence). The CDR3 has 15 amino acids. V was pared by 4 bases and J by 6 bases, with 6 bases of the junction left unmatched. This CDR3 reads CASSPGLAGSDTQYF. As DNA, the CDR3 is TGTGCCAGCAGCCCAGGACTAGCGGGATCGGATACGCAGTATTTT.

This clone appeared once. CDR3 coding DNA: TGTGCCAGCAGCGAACCTACCGGGACAGGGGCGGATACGCAGTATTTT. This gives the protein CASSEPTGTGADTQYF. The chain joins TRBV5-6 to TRBJ2-3; 10 bases are a match to TRBD1. The J segment lost 6 bases and the V segment lost 4 bases, leaving 11 bases of the junction unmatched. CDR1 is SGHDT, CDR2 YYEEEE, per germline. This CDR3 has 16 residues. Looking up the rest from reference TRBV5-6 and TRBJ2-3 gives the full variable domain: DAGVTQSPTHLIKTRGQQVTLRCSPKSGHDTVSWYQQALGQGPQFIFQYYEEEERQRGNFPDRFSGHQFPNYSSELNVNALLLGDSALYLCASSEPTGTGADTQYFGPGTRLTVL.